This T cell receptor (beta chain) is drawn from a study of memory CD4+ T cells and cytomegalovirus serostatus. Study findings and constraints: The CMV-associated TCR signature appears largely within the CD4+ memory repertoire. Median bootstrapped AUC for CMV status was approximately 0.94 originally, about 0.9 US-trained.

The protocol was immunoSEQ multiplex PCR, while the TCRdb copy is restricted to in-frame clones and leaves out a portion. The table lists about 59,000 clones, around three quarters of them singletons. CDR3 length: 12 residues. The germline V gene encodes CDR1 MGHDK and CDR2 SYGVNS. Trimming took off 0 bases at V and 11 bases at J, with 10 bases between the two ends. On this clone: Its antigen is unknown.

Single viable CD3+CD4+CD8-CD45RO+ cells were sorted as the memory CD4+ T cells. Serum IgG to CMV pp150, pp28, p38 and p52 defined serostatus. This TCR came from an adult in good health and CMV-seronegative. Some clones in this sample may be carry-over from other donors' samples. The rearrangement links TRBV25-1 to TRBJ1-1; a possible D gene is TRBD1 (6 bases). The sample comprised memory CD4+ T cells from blood. As DNA, the CDR3 is TGTGCCAGCAGTGAATATTGGGGGCGGGCTTTCTTT. Translating it yields CASSEYWGRAFF.